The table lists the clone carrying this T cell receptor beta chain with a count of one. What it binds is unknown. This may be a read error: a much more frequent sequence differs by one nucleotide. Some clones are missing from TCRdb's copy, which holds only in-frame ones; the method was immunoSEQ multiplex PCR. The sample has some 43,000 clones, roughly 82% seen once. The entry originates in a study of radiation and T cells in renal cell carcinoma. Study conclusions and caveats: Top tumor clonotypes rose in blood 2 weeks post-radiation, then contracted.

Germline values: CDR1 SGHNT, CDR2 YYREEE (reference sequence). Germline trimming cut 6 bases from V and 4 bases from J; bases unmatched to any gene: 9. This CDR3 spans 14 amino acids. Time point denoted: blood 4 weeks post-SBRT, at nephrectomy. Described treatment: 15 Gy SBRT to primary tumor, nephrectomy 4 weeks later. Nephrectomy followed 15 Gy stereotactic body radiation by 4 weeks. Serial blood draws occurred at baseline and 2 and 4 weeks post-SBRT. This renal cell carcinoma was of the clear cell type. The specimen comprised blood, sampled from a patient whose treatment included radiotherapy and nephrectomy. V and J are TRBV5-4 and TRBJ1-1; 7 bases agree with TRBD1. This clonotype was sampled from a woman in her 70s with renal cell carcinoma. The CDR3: CASTMDRRSTEAFF. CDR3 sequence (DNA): TGTGCCAGCACCATGGACAGGCGGAGCACTGAAGCTTTCTTT.